Following are 19 T cell receptor beta chains from one sample sequenced in a study of T cells in Graves' hyperthyroidism and ophthalmopathy. What was amplified from RNA transcripts were TCR beta CDR3 regions. With the HTBI primer set, the TCR CDR3 went through a first round of RT-PCR. TCRdb analysed the multiplex PCR reads with MiXCR anew, one entry per CDR3 protein. The sample comprises roughly 550,000 distinct CDR3 sequences, 15% to 20% of which are singletons, and 25% to 30% rests with the top ten. The sequencing input was blood. Receptor source: a woman aged 30 to 39 with Graves' ophthalmopathy.

This clonotype was counted ten times or more. The chain links TRBV28 to TRBJ2-1; 9 nucleotides line up with TRBD2. Germline V CDR1 and CDR2: MDHEN, SYDVKM. The CDR3 spans 16 residues. V was pared by 5 bases and J by 4 bases, with 9 bases of the junction left unmatched. Here the CDR3 DNA reads TGTGCCAGCAGTCCCGGGGTCGCGGGAGGGTACAATGAGCAGTTCTTC. Protein: CASSPGVAGGYNEQFF. The entire variable domain, with the rest obtained from reference TRBV28 and TRBJ2-1, is as follows: DVKVTQSSRYLVKRTGEKVFLECVQDMDHENMFWYRQDPGLGLRLIYFSYDVKMKEKGDIPEGYSVSREKKERFSLILESASTNQTSMYLCASSPGVAGGYNEQFFGPGTRLTVL.

This sequence joins TRBV29-1 and TRBJ2-3; no definite D call. CDR1 and CDR2 (germline): SQVTM, ANQGSEA. V lost 3 bases, J lost 4 bases, and 14 bases lay in between. CDR3 length equals 14 residues. The CDR3, as DNA: TGCAGCGTTGACGTTTTAGAGGACGCAGATACGCAGTATTTT. This sequence encodes CSVDVLEDADTQYF.

This clonotype was observed a few times. The rearrangement links TRBV20-1 to TRBJ1-4, with 10 bases lining up with TRBD1. Germline assignment: CDR1 DFQATT and CDR2 SNEGSKA (reference sequence). The CDR3 is 15 residues long. J lost 5 bases, V lost 4 bases, and 7 bases had no gene match. The chain's CDR3 is CSANPMGQGNEKLFF. CDR3 nucleotide sequence: TGCAGTGCTAATCCAATGGGACAGGGGAATGAAAAACTGTTTTTT.

In its sample, this clonotype was seen many times. The chain is built from TRBV13 and TRBJ2-3; D is perhaps TRBD2 (6 bases). This CDR3 comprises 20 residues. The V and J ends lost 2 bases and 0 bases respectively, with 24 bases between them. Germline V lookup: CDR1 PRHDT, CDR2 FYEKMQ (reference sequence). The DNA for the CDR3 is TGTGCCAGCAGCTTACAGGGCGGGGTGAGAAGCGGGCAGAGCACAGATACGCAGTATTTT. This translates into CASSLQGGVRSGQSTDTQYF. The full variable domain, with the rest looked up from reference TRBV13 and TRBJ2-3, is AAGVIQSPRHLIKEKRETATLKCYPIPRHDTVYWYQQGPGQDPQFLISFYEKMQSDKGSIPDRFSAQQFSDYHSELNMSSLELGDSALYFCASSLQGGVRSGQSTDTQYFGPGTRLTVL.

This clonotype was seen repeatedly, ten times or more. The chain uses TRBV20-1 and TRBJ2-5; TRBD1 matches 8 bases. V shed 6 bases and J 5 bases; nucleotides not matched to a gene: 5. Germline V gene data show CDR1 as DFQATT and CDR2 as SNEGSKA (reference sequence). The CDR3 is 12 residues long. CDR3 residues: CSARTGRETQYF. CDR3 sequence (DNA): TGCAGTGCCCGGACAGGGAGGGAGACCCAGTACTTC.

This chain joins TRBV10-3 and TRBJ2-3, with unresolved D. The CDR3 runs to 15 residues. The germline CDR1 and CDR2 sequences are ENHRY and SYGVKD. V dropped 8 bases and J dropped 0 bases, with 15 bases sitting between them. The chain's CDR3 is CAICPASSSTDTQYF. DNA of the CDR3: TGTGCCATCTGTCCGGCCAGTTCTAGCACAGATACGCAGTATTTT.

The gene calls are TRBV20-1 and TRBJ2-1, with D maybe TRBD1 (7 bases). Deletions cut 6 bases from V and 8 bases from J, with 20 bases between. Germline V gene lookup returns CDR1 DFQATT and CDR2 SNEGSKA (reference sequence). The CDR3 runs to 14 residues. The CDR3 nucleotides are TGCAGTGCCGAGGGGAGGCAGGGGGGCTATGAGCAGTTCTTC. It specifies CSAEGRQGGYEQFF.

CDR3: CATSDPRPRGLRVGELFF. The CDR3 DNA reads TGTGCCACCAGTGATCCAAGGCCCAGGGGGCTAAGAGTCGGGGAGCTGTTTTTT. The chain recombines TRBV24-1 with TRBJ2-2; 8 nucleotides match TRBD1. CDR3 size: 18 residues. The J segment lost 7 bases and the V segment lost 3 bases, leaving 15 bases of the junction unmatched. Germline loops: CDR1 KGHDR, CDR2 SFDVKD.

This clonotype appeared many times. The chain is built from TRBV28 and TRBJ2-6, with D unclear. Trimming took 2 bases from V and 0 from J, leaving 5 bases between them. CDR1 and CDR2 (germline): MDHEN, SYDVKM. This CDR3 is 15 amino acids long. DNA of the CDR3: TGTGCCAGCAGTTTACAGGCCTCTGGGGCCAACGTCCTGACTTTC. This gives the protein CASSLQASGANVLTF.

The chain combines TRBV19 with TRBJ1-1; unclear D gene. This CDR3 is built from 13 residues. CDR1 is LNHDA and CDR2 is SQIVND in the germline V gene (reference sequence). V was shortened by 2 bases and J by 6 bases, with 10 bases between the two germline ends. Here the CDR3 reads CASSISGIAEAFF. The CDR3 DNA sequence: TGTGCCAGTAGTATATCGGGAATCGCTGAAGCTTTCTTT. Filled out from reference TRBV19 and TRBJ1-1, the complete variable domain reads DGGITQSPKYLFRKEGQNVTLSCEQNLNHDAMYWYRQDPGQGLRLIYYSQIVNDFQKGDIAEGYSVSREKKESFPLTVTSAQKNPTAFYLCASSISGIAEAFFGQGTRLTVV.

Many counts were recorded for this clonotype. Here the CDR3 reads CASSMGQGIDTQYF. The DNA of the CDR3 is TGTGCCAGCAGCATGGGACAGGGGATAGATACGCAGTATTTT. V and J are TRBV27 and TRBJ2-3; 10 bases are shared with TRBD1. Losses at the gene ends were 6 bases for V and 5 bases for J; bases not matched to a gene: 5. Germline-derived CDR1 and CDR2 are MNHEY and SMNVEV (reference sequence). The CDR3 runs 14 residues.

V and J are TRBV7-8 and TRBJ2-4; D is perhaps TRBD1 or TRBD2 (5 bases each). Germline CDR1 SGHVS, CDR2 FQNEAQ. V was pared by 1 base and J by 6 bases, with 7 bases between. The CDR3 covers 13 residues. CDR3 sequence (DNA): TGTGCCAGCAGCTTAGGGGACCGAAACATTCAGTACTTC. Translating gives CASSLGDRNIQYF.

This clonotype was observed a handful of times. The gene calls are TRBV28 and TRBJ1-5; D is perhaps TRBD1 (5 bases). The ends were cut back, 7 bases at V and 4 bases at J, with 14 bases in the middle. The length of the CDR3 is 14 residues. Germline CDR1 MDHEN, CDR2 SYDVKM. CDR3 in DNA: TGTGCCAGCAACCCCGGGGGGGGTAATCAGCCCCAGCATTTT. Translating gives CASNPGGGNQPQHF. The whole variable domain, remainder taken from reference TRBV28 and TRBJ1-5, is DVKVTQSSRYLVKRTGEKVFLECVQDMDHENMFWYRQDPGLGLRLIYFSYDVKMKEKGDIPEGYSVSREKKERFSLILESASTNQTSMYLCASNPGGGNQPQHFGDGTRLSIL.

The chain carries TRBV20-1 and TRBJ1-6; possible D gene TRBD1, 6 bases. Trimming removed 3 bases at V and 9 bases at J, with 12 bases between. This CDR3 has 13 amino acids. In germline, CDR1 is DFQATT, CDR2 SNEGSKA (reference sequence). The CDR3 DNA follows: TGCAGTGCTAGGCACAACAGGGTTTCACCCCTCCACTTT. Translating gives CSARHNRVSPLHF.

This clonotype was detected only a few times. The gene calls are TRBV29-1 and TRBJ1-3; D gene unclear. This CDR3 comprises 13 residues. Trimming left V 6 bases short and J 0 bases short, with 9 bases between. CDR1 is SQVTM, CDR2 ANQGSEA, per germline. The CDR3, as DNA: TGCAGCGTCGTCAGTAGCTCTGGAAACACCATATATTTT. It encodes CSVVSSSGNTIYF.

This clonotype has a handful of counts. The chain recombines TRBV7-2 with TRBJ2-5, with 9 bases that match TRBD1. Germline CDR1 is SGHTA and CDR2 is FQGNSA. Losses at the gene ends were 4 bases for V and 3 bases for J; bases not matched to a gene: 3. The CDR3 consists of 14 residues. The CDR3 region is CASSSGTGKETQYF. For the CDR3, the DNA is TGTGCCAGCAGCTCGGGGACAGGGAAAGAGACCCAGTACTTC.

This clonotype showed up many times. V usage is TRBV7-8 and J usage is TRBJ2-2, with a tentative D call TRBD1 (6 bases). The V end lost 5 bases, the J end lost 8 bases, and 15 bases lay between the germline ends. This CDR3 is built from 14 residues. Germline values: CDR1 SGHVS, CDR2 FQNEAQ. The CDR3 DNA sequence: TGTGCCAGCAGCCGTAAACAGGGAACTGGGGAGCTGTTTTTT. Translating it yields CASSRKQGTGELFF.

The table lists this clonotype with a few counts. This sequence joins TRBV4-1 and TRBJ2-2; 9 bases match TRBD2. The CDR3 consists of 15 residues. V gave up 3 bases and J gave up 6 bases; unmatched junction bases: 5. Germline CDR1 is MGHRA and CDR2 is YSYEKL. This CDR3 reads CASSQGLAGSGELFF. In nucleotides, the CDR3 is TGCGCCAGCAGCCAGGGCCTAGCGGGGTCCGGGGAGCTGTTTTTT.

This clonotype was recorded many times. J is TRBJ2-7 and V is TRBV3-1, with 10 bases identical to TRBD2. The CDR3 totals 16 residues. The ends lost 0 bases at V and 3 bases at J; junction bases unmatched: 5. Per the germline V gene, CDR1 is LGHDT and CDR2 is YNNKEL (reference sequence). The CDR3 nucleotides read TGTGCCAGCAGCCAAGATATAGCGGGAGGCTACTACGAGCAGTACTTC. As protein: CASSQDIAGGYYEQYF.